The clone carrying this TCR beta chain counts as medium-sized. Its antigen is not identified. In germline, CDR1 is SGHAT, CDR2 FQNNGV. V was pared by 5 bases and J by 5 bases, with 9 bases between. The CDR3 length is 13 residues. TCRdb fed the reads into MiXCR, producing one record per CDR3 protein. The profile covers 3,200 or so distinct CDR3 sequences, with under 20% appearing a single time and approximately 7.2% taken by the ten largest. This sample is drawn from a study of lung T cells in sarcoidosis with Löfgren's syndrome. General study points: Shared TRAV12-1 and TRBV2 CDR3 motifs across Löfgren's syndrome patients reportedly suggested public CD4+ TCRs. TRAV12-1 and TRBV2 were reportedly most expanded in Löfgren's patients.

The clonotype comes from a human donor with sarcoidosis (Löfgren's syndrome or another form), or a control subject (not recorded which). The chain links TRBV11-2 to TRBJ1-4; D not certain. Specimen: CD4+ T cells from bronchoalveolar lavage. The CDR3 here is CASSMRPNEKLFF. The DNA of the CDR3 is TGTGCCAGCAGCATGAGACCGAATGAAAAACTGTTTTTT.